This T cell receptor (beta chain) comes out of a study of CD8 T cells in Susac syndrome. RNA, at about 0.5 to 1 ug, was reverse transcribed with random hexamers. Amplification of TCR beta CDR3 by immunoSEQ multiplex PCR spanned 54 Vbeta and 13 Jbeta. TCRdb recomputed calls from the immunoSEQ multiplex PCR reads with MiXCR, one row per CDR3 protein. The data hold 70,000 to 75,000 distinct CDR3 sequences, with 85% to 95% observed a single time. This CDR3 region has 14 residues. Germline assignment: CDR1 MDHEN and CDR2 SYDVKM. The germline V and J ends were trimmed by 5 bases and 1 base, with 9 bases remaining between them. This clonotype has a single count.

The clonotype originates from a human donor with Susac syndrome. The chain uses TRBV28 and TRBJ1-5; D is undetermined. The sequenced sample consisted of CD4+ T cells from PBMCs. The CDR3 loop is CASSRLGSNQPQHF. The CDR3 nucleotides are TGTGCCAGCAGTCGATTGGGGAGCAATCAGCCCCAGCATTTT.